Included here is one T cell receptor beta chain sequence, with context. The CDR3 spans 17 residues. CDR1 is LGHNA, CDR2 YSLEER, per germline. The V end lost 0 bases, the J end lost 1 base, and 13 bases lay between the germline ends. With 60 Vbeta and 13 Jbeta primers, the PCR was carried out. Some clones are missing from TCRdb's copy, which holds only in-frame ones; the method was immunoSEQ multiplex PCR. Of 200,000 to 250,000 clones in the sample, 70% to 90% were seen once. The record originates from a study of cytomegalovirus exposure and HLA in healthy donors. This sequence was found in a human donor in good health. Sequencing used PBMCs. The genes are TRBV4-3 and TRBJ1-5; the D gene is possibly TRBD1 (6 bases). CDR3 sequence reads: CASSQDAQGGSNQPQHF. CDR3 DNA: TGCGCCAGCAGCCAAGATGCACAGGGTGGGAGCAATCAGCCCCAGCATTTT.